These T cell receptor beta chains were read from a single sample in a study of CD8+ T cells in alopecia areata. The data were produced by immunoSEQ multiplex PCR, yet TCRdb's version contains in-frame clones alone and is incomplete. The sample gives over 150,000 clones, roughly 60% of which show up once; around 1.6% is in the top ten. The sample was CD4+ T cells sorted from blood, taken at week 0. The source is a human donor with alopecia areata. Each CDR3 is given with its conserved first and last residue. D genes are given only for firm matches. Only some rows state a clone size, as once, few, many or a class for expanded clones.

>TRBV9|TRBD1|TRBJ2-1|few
CASSGRDRGYNEQFF
TGTGCCAGCAGCGGCCGGGACAGGGGGTACAATGAGCAGTTCTTC
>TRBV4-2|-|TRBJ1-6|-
CASSQDSTGSSYNSPLHF
TGTGCCAGCAGCCAAGATTCAACAGGGAGCTCCTATAATTCACCCCTCCACTTT
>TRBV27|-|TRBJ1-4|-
CASRRSLGWEEKLFF
TGTGCCAGCAGGCGGAGCTTGGGTTGGGAGGAAAAACTGTTTTTT
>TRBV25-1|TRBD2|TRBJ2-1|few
CASSLGLAGVPGGQFF
TGTGCCAGCAGTTTGGGACTAGCGGGTGTCCCGGGGGGGCAGTTCTTC
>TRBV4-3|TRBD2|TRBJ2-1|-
CASSQDPASGRNGNEQFF
TGCGCCAGCAGCCAAGATCCCGCTAGCGGAAGAAACGGCAATGAGCAGTTCTTC
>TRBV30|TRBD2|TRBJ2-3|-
CAWTPLAGGLGTQYF
TGTGCCTGGACTCCACTAGCGGGGGGGCTTGGGACGCAGTATTTT
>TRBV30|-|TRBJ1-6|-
CAWSEDSGKNSPLHF
TGTGCCTGGAGTGAAGATTCAGGGAAGAATTCACCCCTCCACTTT
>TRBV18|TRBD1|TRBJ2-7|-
CASSPRDRFYEQYF
TGTGCCAGCTCACCTCGGGACAGGTTCTACGAGCAGTACTTC
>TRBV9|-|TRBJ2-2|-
CASSVEAGELFF
TGTGCCAGCAGCGTAGAGGCCGGGGAGCTGTTTTTT
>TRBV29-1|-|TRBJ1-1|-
CSVVPPGTEAFF
TGCAGCGTTGTCCCGCCTGGGACTGAAGCTTTCTTT
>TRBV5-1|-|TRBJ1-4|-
CASSLELSEKLFF
TGCGCCAGCAGCTTGGAACTTAGTGAAAAACTGTTTTTT
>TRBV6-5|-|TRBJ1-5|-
CASSSAGGQPQHF
TGTGCCAGCAGTTCAGCGGGGGGTCAGCCCCAGCATTTT
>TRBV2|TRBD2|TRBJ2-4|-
CASRGRAGRQNIQYF
TGTGCCAGCAGGGGGAGGGCAGGGCGGCAAAACATTCAGTACTTC
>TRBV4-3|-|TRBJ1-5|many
CASSQDLSPNQPQHF
TGCGCCAGCAGCCAAGATTTATCCCCAAATCAGCCCCAGCATTTT
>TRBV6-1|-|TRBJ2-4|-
CASSEVWGLVNIQYF
TGTGCCAGCAGTGAAGTTTGGGGACTCGTAAACATTCAGTACTTC
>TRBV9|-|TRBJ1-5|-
CASSVGGLQPQHF
TGTGCCAGCAGCGTAGGGGGTCTGCAGCCCCAGCATTTT
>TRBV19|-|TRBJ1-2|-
CASSLPPGYTF
TGTGCCAGTAGTCTACCTCCTGGCTACACCTTC
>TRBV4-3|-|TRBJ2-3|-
CASSQDSARSDTQYF
TGCGCCAGCAGCCAAGATTCGGCTAGGTCAGATACGCAGTATTTT
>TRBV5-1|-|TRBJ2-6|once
CASSSEGSGANVLTF
TGCGCCAGCAGCTCGGAGGGGTCTGGGGCCAACGTCCTGACTTTC
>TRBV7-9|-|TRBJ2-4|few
CASSLRDIQYF
TGTGCCAGCAGCTTGAGAGACATTCAGTACTTC
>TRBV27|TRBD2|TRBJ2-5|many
CASSSRGGIRTQYF
TGTGCCAGCAGTTCCCGCGGGGGGATACGGACCCAGTACTTC
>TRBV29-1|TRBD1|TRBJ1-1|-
CSVGRGRAEAFF
TGCAGCGTTGGCAGGGGGCGTGCTGAAGCTTTCTTT
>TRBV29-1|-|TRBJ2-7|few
CSVEDPGLDYEQYF
TGCAGCGTTGAAGACCCGGGACTCGACTACGAGCAGTACTTC
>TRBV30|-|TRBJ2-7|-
CAWSDPGRSPYEQYF
TGTGCCTGGAGCGATCCGGGACGGAGCCCCTACGAGCAGTACTTC
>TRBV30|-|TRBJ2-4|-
CAYSAGSSSAKNIQYF
TGTGCCTATTCCGCAGGGAGCTCGTCGGCCAAAAACATTCAGTACTTC
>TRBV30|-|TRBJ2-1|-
CAWSVRREQFF
TGTGCCTGGAGTGTCAGGCGTGAGCAGTTCTTC
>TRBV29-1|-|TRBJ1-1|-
CSVGSQAGNTEAFF
TGCAGCGTTGGGTCTCAGGCGGGGAACACTGAAGCTTTCTTT
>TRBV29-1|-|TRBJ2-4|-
CSVEGLRDRAKNIQYF
TGCAGCGTGGAGGGGTTACGGGACAGAGCCAAAAACATTCAGTACTTC
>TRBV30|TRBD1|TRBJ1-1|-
CASTPGQRRGNTEAFF
TGTGCCTCGACGCCGGGACAGCGAAGGGGGAACACTGAAGCTTTCTTT
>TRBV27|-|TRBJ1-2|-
CASSRQWTDARIF
TGTGCCAGCAGCCGGCAATGGACAGACGCTCGGATCTTC
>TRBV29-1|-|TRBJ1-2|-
CSVEEWAVYTF
TGCAGCGTTGAAGAGTGGGCGGTCTACACCTTC
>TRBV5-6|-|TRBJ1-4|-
CASSSGLVGEKLFF
TGTGCCAGCAGCTCGGGACTTGTTGGGGAAAAACTGTTTTTT
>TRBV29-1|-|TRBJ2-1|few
CSVPVGGGQSSEQFF
TGCAGCGTCCCGGTAGGGGGGGGACAGTCCAGTGAGCAGTTCTTC
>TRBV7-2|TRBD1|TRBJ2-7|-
CASSLGIQGYEQYF
TGTGCCAGCAGCTTAGGCATACAGGGGTACGAGCAGTACTTC
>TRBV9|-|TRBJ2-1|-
CASSVELTVYTSYNEQFF
TGTGCCAGCAGCGTAGAGCTGACAGTTTATACCTCCTACAATGAGCAGTTCTTC
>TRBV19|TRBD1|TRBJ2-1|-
CASNPGQGMNEQFF
TGTGCCAGTAACCCGGGACAGGGAATGAATGAGCAGTTCTTC
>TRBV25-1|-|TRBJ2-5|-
CASRGYRQETQYF
TGTGCCAGCAGGGGTTATCGCCAAGAGACCCAGTACTTC
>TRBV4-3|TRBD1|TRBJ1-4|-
CASSQGQLNEKLFF
TGCGCCAGCAGCCAGGGACAGCTCAATGAAAAACTGTTTTTT
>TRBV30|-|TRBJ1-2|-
CAWNRDNYGYTF
TGTGCCTGGAACAGGGATAACTATGGCTACACCTTC
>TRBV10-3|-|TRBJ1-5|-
CAIANSPNQPQHF
TGTGCCATCGCGAACAGTCCCAATCAGCCCCAGCATTTT
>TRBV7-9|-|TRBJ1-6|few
CASSFSLGPEGSPLHF
TGTGCCAGCAGCTTTAGTCTCGGCCCCGAGGGTTCACCCCTCCACTTT
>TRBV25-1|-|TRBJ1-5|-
CASSAGSRQPQHF
TGTGCCAGCAGTGCGGGCTCAAGACAGCCCCAGCATTTT
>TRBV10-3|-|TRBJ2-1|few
CAARGTGREQFF
TGTGCCGCCAGGGGAACCGGGCGTGAGCAGTTCTTC
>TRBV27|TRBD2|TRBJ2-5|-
CASNRAGGQETQYF
TGTGCCAGCAACCGGGCGGGGGGCCAAGAGACCCAGTACTTC
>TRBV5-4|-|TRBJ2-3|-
CASSLPTDTQYF
TGTGCCAGCAGCTTACCCACAGATACGCAGTATTTT
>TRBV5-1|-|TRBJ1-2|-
CASSLSGANGYTF
TGCGCCAGCAGCTTGTCAGGGGCGAATGGCTACACCTTC
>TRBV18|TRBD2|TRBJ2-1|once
CASSTGTSINEQFF
TGTGCCAGCTCAACCGGGACTAGCATCAATGAGCAGTTCTTC
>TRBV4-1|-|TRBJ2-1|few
CASSHGTLFTNEQFF
TGCGCCAGCAGCCACGGGACTCTATTCACCAATGAGCAGTTCTTC
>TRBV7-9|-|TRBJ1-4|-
CASSAGGGINEKLFF
TGTGCCAGCAGTGCTGGAGGGGGAATTAATGAAAAACTGTTTTTT
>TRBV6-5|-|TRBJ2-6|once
CASSYLLGAGANVLTF
TGTGCCAGCAGTTACCTCCTGGGGGCTGGGGCCAACGTCCTGACTTTC
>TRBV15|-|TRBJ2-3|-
CATSRVGGLTDTQYF
TGTGCCACCAGCAGAGTGGGTGGTCTCACAGATACGCAGTATTTT
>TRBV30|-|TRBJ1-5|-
CAWSVGNQPQHF
TGTGCCTGGAGTGTGGGGAATCAGCCCCAGCATTTT
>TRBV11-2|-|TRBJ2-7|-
CASSLVGGGWYEQYF
TGTGCCAGCAGCTTAGTAGGTGGGGGCTGGTACGAGCAGTACTTC
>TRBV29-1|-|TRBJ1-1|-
CSVEGDEGSNTEAFF
TGCAGCGTTGAAGGGGACGAGGGCTCGAACACTGAAGCTTTCTTT
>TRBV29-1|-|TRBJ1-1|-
CSVERQAAFF
TGCAGCGTTGAACGGCAGGCGGCTTTCTTT
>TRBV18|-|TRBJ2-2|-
CASSLDLNTGELFF
TGTGCCAGCTCATTGGATTTGAACACCGGGGAGCTGTTTTTT
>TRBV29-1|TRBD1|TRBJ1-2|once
CSVEEQGGSNYGYTF
TGCAGCGTTGAAGAGCAGGGGGGTTCTAACTATGGCTACACCTTC
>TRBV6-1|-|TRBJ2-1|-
CASSVLDEQFF
TGTGCCAGCAGTGTATTGGATGAGCAGTTCTTC